Listed below are T cell receptor beta chains from one sample, sequenced in a study of T-cell reconstitution after alpha-beta-depleted transplantation in children. Each CDR3 protein gets one entry after TCRdb re-called the PCR reads with MiXCR. This sample carries about 490,000 distinct CDR3 sequences, over 9.5% of them seen once, and the ten largest clones take roughly 2%. Material: PBMCs, obtained before TCRalphabeta/CD19-depleted stem cell transplant. The receptors were sampled from a child aged 2 to 15 with inherited bone marrow failure, due to receive a stem cell transplant. Each CDR3 is given with its conserved first and last residue. Each record gives: CDR3 length, V gene, J gene, CDR3 protein.

15	TRBV29-1	TRBJ1-1	CSVGGLGQPNTEAFF
19	TRBV11-3	TRBJ2-2	CASSLQGRIAGGPSGELFF
14	TRBV6-1	TRBJ1-2	CASSESIGRAGYTF
17	TRBV25-1	TRBJ2-1	CASSESFDSPPYNEQFF
12	TRBV20-1	TRBJ2-1	CSARDPPNEQFF
13	TRBV27	TRBJ2-1	CASSLGLAGVKFF
15	TRBV6-1	TRBJ2-2	CASSTPGLAPGELFF
16	TRBV29-1	TRBJ2-1	CSVASVAGGSYNEQFF
19	TRBV12-3/TRBV12-4	TRBJ2-2	CASSFFLGLAGGNTGELFF
14	TRBV7-2	TRBJ2-7	CASRTSEISYEQYF
18	TRBV20-1	TRBJ2-7	CSARDQTGKGSPSSQQYF
15	TRBV28	TRBJ2-1	CASSKLAGDYNEQFF
14	TRBV4-3	TRBJ2-7	CASSQRDGRDEQYF
14	TRBV5-1	TRBJ2-7	CASRWGTGVYEQYF
17	TRBV5-1	TRBJ2-3	CASSLLPGLASTDTQYF
16	TRBV28	TRBJ2-5	CASSPPGLAGVETQYF